This T cell receptor (beta chain) stems from a study of beta chain features in type 1 diabetes. Study-level results: The influence of HLA type on TCRB rearrangement stayed undetermined. More deletions and fewer insertions at VDJ junctions were found in patients with type 1 diabetes. In all four CD4+ subsets, TCRB CDR3 length was significantly, moderately reduced in type 1 diabetes. PCR may have favored shorter templates equally in patients and controls.

This clone has only a few counts. Its target is unknown. Cell sorting via CD45RO/CCR7/CD25/CD127/CD95/CD27 was performed to obtain CD4+ naive, central memory, regulatory and stem cell-like memory cells. Expressed TCRB transcripts got sequenced, as all isolated RNA was reverse transcribed. Clones were read by immunoSEQ multiplex PCR, and TCRdb kept only the in-frame ones, dropping some. The profile shows about 360,000 clones, over 9.5% of them singletons. What was sequenced was naive CD4+ T cells from blood. This TCR derives from a woman aged 18-29 years with type 1 diabetes.

The CDR3 region has the DNA TGTGCCAGCAGCTCGTACAGGGAGGGTTGGTTCTTT. This translates into CASSSYREGWFF. The genes are TRBV7-2 and TRBJ1-1, with D possibly TRBD1 on 6 matching bases. CDR3 length: 12 amino acids. V shed 4 bases and J shed 14 bases, with 17 bases lying between them. Germline lookup yields CDR1 SGHTA and CDR2 FQGNSA.